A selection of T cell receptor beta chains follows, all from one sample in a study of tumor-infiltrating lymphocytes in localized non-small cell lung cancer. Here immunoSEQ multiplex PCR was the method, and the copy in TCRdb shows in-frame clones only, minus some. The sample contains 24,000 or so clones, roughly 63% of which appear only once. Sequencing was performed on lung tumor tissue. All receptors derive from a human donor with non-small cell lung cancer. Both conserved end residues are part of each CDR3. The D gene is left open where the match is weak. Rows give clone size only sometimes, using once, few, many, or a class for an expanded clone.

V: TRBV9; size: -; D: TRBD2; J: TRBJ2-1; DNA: TGTGCCAGCAGCGTTAGCGGGACATACCCCGGTGATGAGCAGTTCTTC; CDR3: CASSVSGTYPGDEQFF
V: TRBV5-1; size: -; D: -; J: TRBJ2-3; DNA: TGCGCCAGCAGCTTGGATGCTAGCACAGATACGCAGTATTTT; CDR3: CASSLDASTDTQYF
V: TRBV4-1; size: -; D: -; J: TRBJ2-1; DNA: TGCGCCAGCAGCCAGAATGAGCAGTTCTTC; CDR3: CASSQNEQFF
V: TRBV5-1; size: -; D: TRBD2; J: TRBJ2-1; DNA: TGCGCCAGCAGCTCGGGGACTAGCGGGACCAACAATGAGCAGTTCTTC; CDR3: CASSSGTSGTNNEQFF
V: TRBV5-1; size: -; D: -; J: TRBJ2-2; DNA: TGCGCCAGCAGCCTGTTTCCGGAAGGGGAGCTGTTTTTT; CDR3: CASSLFPEGELFF
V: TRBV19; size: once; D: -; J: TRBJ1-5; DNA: TGTGCCAGTAGCCCGGGGCTTCCGTATAGCAATCAGCCCCAGCATTTT; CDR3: CASSPGLPYSNQPQHF
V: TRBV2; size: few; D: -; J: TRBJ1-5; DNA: TGTGCCAGCTCTGGCCAGATTAGCAATCAGCCCCAGCATTTT; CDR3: CASSGQISNQPQHF
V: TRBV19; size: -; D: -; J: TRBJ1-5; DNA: TGTGCCAGTAGCCCAGGGGAGGCTCAGCCCCAGCATTTT; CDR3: CASSPGEAQPQHF
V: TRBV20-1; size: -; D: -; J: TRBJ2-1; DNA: TGCAGTGTCAAATCCTACAATGAGCAGTTCTTC; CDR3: CSVKSYNEQFF
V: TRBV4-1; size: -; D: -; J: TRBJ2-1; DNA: TGCGCCAGCAGCCAAGAAAGCGGCGCCTACAATGAGCAGTTCTTC; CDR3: CASSQESGAYNEQFF
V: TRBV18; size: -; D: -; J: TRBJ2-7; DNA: TGTGCCAGCTCACCCGGTAGTCCCTCCTACGAGCAGTACTTC; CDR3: CASSPGSPSYEQYF
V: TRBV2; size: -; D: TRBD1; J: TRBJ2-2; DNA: TGTGCCAGCACCGGGACAGAGAACACCGGGGAGCTGTTTTTT; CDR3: CASTGTENTGELFF
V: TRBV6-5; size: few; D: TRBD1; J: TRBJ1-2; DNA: TGTGCCAGCAGTTACTCGGGACAGGGGGCGCGATATGGCTACACCTTC; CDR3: CASSYSGQGARYGYTF
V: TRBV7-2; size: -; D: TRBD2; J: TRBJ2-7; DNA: TGTGCCAGCAGCTTAACAGGGACTAGCGGGACCCACGAGCAGTACTTC; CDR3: CASSLTGTSGTHEQYF
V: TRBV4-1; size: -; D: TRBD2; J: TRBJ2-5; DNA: TGCGCCAGCAGCCAAGATAAGCGGGAGATCGAGACCCAGTACTTC; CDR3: CASSQDKREIETQYF
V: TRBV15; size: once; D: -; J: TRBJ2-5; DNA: TGTGCCACCAGCAGAGGGGCAGGGGCTAGTGAGACCCAGTACTTC; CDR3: CATSRGAGASETQYF
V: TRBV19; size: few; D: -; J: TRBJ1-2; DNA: TGTGCCACCGAGGTCGCCCCTTATGGCTACACCTTC; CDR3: CATEVAPYGYTF
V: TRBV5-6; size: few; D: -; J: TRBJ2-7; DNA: TGTGCCAGCAGCTTGGGGGGAGGGGGGAGCTACGAGCAGTACTTC; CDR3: CASSLGGGGSYEQYF
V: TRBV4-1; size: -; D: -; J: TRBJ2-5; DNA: TGCGCCAGCAGCTTTTCTAGAGTCCAAGAGACCCAGTACTTC; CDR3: CASSFSRVQETQYF
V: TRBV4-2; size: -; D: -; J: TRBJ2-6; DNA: TGTGCCAGCAGCCAAGCGGAAGGGGGGGCCAACGTCCTGACTTTC; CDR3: CASSQAEGGANVLTF
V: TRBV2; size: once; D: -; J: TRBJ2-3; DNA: TGTGCCAGCACCCAAGGGTGGGGAACGCAGTATTTT; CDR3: CASTQGWGTQYF
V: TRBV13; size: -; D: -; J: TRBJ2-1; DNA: TGTGCCAGCAGCTTAAGCTTCAGTGAGCAGTTCTTC; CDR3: CASSLSFSEQFF
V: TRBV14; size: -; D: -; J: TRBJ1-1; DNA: TGTGCCAGCGACCAGGGGCTTCGGAACACTGAAGCTTTCTTT; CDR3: CASDQGLRNTEAFF
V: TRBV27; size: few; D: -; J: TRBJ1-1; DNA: TGTGCCAGCAGTTTGACAGGAGTCACCACTGAAGCTTTCTTT; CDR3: CASSLTGVTTEAFF
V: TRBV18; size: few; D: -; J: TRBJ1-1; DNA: TGTGCCAGCTCACCTGACTTGAACACTGAAGCTTTCTTT; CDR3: CASSPDLNTEAFF
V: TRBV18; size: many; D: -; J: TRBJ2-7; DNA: TGTGCCAGCCATCTTGACAGGTCCTACGAGCAGTACTTC; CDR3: CASHLDRSYEQYF
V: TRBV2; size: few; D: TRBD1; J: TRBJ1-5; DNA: TGTGCCAGCAGGGAGCAGGGGGTTAGCAATCAGCCCCAGCATTTT; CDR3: CASREQGVSNQPQHF
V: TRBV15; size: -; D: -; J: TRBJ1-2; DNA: TGTGCCACCAGCAGAGAGGGGGGTGACTATGGCTACACCTTC; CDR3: CATSREGGDYGYTF
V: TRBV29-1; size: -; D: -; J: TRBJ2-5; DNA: TGCAGCGCTACTGGACATACCGGGGAGACCCAGTACTTC; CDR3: CSATGHTGETQYF
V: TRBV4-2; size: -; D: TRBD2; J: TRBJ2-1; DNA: TGTGCCAGCAGCCAAGATCGCCCCTCTAGCGGATATTACAATGAGCAGTTCTTC; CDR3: CASSQDRPSSGYYNEQFF
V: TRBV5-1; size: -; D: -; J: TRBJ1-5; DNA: TGCGCCAGCAGCTCGGACGGTCGTCTAGAACAGCCCCAGCATTTT; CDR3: CASSSDGRLEQPQHF
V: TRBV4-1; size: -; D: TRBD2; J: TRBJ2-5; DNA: TGCGCCAGCAGCCACCTCTCAGCGGGAGGGCCGGAGACCCAGTACTTC; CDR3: CASSHLSAGGPETQYF
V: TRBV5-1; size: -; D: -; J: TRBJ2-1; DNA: TGCGCCAGCAGCTTCACTCAGGATTACAATGAGCAGTTCTTC; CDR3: CASSFTQDYNEQFF
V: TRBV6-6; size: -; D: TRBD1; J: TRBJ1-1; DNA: TGTGCCAGCAGTGACAGGGCGAGGGAAGCTTTCTTT; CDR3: CASSDRAREAFF
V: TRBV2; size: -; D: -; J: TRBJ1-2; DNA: TGTGCCAGCAGTTTCGGAGCTCGCTATGGCTACACCTTC; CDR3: CASSFGARYGYTF
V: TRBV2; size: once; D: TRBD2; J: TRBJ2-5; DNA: TGTGCCAGCAGTGCCGGCGGGAGCGTAGAGACCCAGTACTTC; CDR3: CASSAGGSVETQYF
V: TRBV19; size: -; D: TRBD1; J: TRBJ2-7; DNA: TGTGCCAGTAGTGTGGCGGGACAGGGGATCGGGGAGCAGTACTTC; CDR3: CASSVAGQGIGEQYF
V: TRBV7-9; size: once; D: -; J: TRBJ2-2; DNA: TGTGCCAGCAGCCCCTGGTCGTCCACCGGGGAGCTGTTTTTT; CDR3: CASSPWSSTGELFF
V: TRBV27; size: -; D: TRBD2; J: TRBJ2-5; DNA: TGTGCCAGTAGTTGGACTAGCGGTTTACAAGAGACCCAGTACTTC; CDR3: CASSWTSGLQETQYF
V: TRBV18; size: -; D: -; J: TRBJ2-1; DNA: TGTGCCAGCTCCCCAACAGGCGGAGCCCACAATGAGCAGTTCTTC; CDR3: CASSPTGGAHNEQFF